The rows below give T cell receptor beta chains drawn from one sample of a study of identical twins. Using its own MiXCR run on the 5' RACE reads, TCRdb lists one record per CDR3 protein. Found here are approximately 300,000 distinct CDR3 sequences, roughly 9.8% of them singletons; the top ten hold around 7.1%. This same sample was also part of a study on yellow fever vaccine responses in identical twins.

The specimen was CD8+ T cells sorted from blood. All receptors come from a woman under 30 in good health. Each CDR3 is given with its conserved first and last residue. The order of the fields is J gene, D gene, clone size, V gene, CDR3 protein, CDR3 DNA. D genes are given only for firm matches. A row's size may be missing; if present it is once, few, many or a size class.

J: TRBJ2-7; D: TRBD2; size: few; V: TRBV12-3/TRBV12-4; CDR3: CASSFGGLDYEQYF; DNA: TGTGCCAGCAGTTTTGGTGGACTAGACTACGAGCAGTACTTC
J: TRBJ1-3; D: -; size: many; V: TRBV28; CDR3: CASSFDSGNTIYF; DNA: TGTGCCAGCAGTTTCGACTCTGGAAACACCATATATTTT
J: TRBJ1-1; D: -; size: -; V: TRBV19; CDR3: CASSMVGGNTEAFF; DNA: TGTGCCAGTAGTATGGTGGGGGGGAACACTGAAGCTTTCTTT
J: TRBJ2-7; D: TRBD2; size: many; V: TRBV12-3/TRBV12-4; CDR3: CASARTSGRYEQYF; DNA: TGTGCCAGCGCTAGGACTAGCGGACGCTACGAGCAGTACTTC
J: TRBJ2-7; D: TRBD1; size: -; V: TRBV5-6; CDR3: CASSFGTGLYEQYF; DNA: TGTGCCAGCAGCTTCGGGACAGGGCTCTACGAGCAGTACTTC
J: TRBJ1-1; D: -; size: -; V: TRBV20-1; CDR3: CSAREEIQMNTEAFF; DNA: TGCAGTGCTAGAGAGGAGATACAAATGAACACTGAAGCTTTCTTT
J: TRBJ2-7; D: -; size: many; V: TRBV28; CDR3: CASSSFWTQRGSEQYF; DNA: TGTGCCAGCAGTTCGTTCTGGACTCAAAGGGGGTCCGAGCAGTACTTC
J: TRBJ1-2; D: -; size: many; V: TRBV6-1; CDR3: CASSEVGDNYGYTF; DNA: TGTGCCAGCAGTGAAGTCGGGGACAACTATGGCTACACCTTC
J: TRBJ2-3; D: TRBD2; size: many; V: TRBV5-1; CDR3: CASFGGASDTQYF; DNA: TGCGCCAGCTTCGGGGGGGCATCTGATACGCAGTATTTT
J: TRBJ2-7; D: TRBD1; size: -; V: TRBV7-9; CDR3: CASSPVTGQGGYEQYF; DNA: TGTGCCAGCAGCCCAGTAACGGGACAGGGGGGGTACGAGCAGTACTTC
J: TRBJ2-7; D: TRBD2; size: -; V: TRBV30; CDR3: CAWTGGGYEQYF; DNA: TGTGCCTGGACTGGGGGGGGGTACGAGCAGTACTTC
J: TRBJ2-1; D: -; size: few; V: TRBV27; CDR3: CASSFYSPYNEQFF; DNA: TGTGCCAGCAGTTTTTACTCACCCTACAATGAGCAGTTCTTC
J: TRBJ2-5; D: -; size: many; V: TRBV4-1; CDR3: CASSQVSTQYQETQYF; DNA: TGCGCCAGCAGCCAAGTCTCAACACAGTACCAAGAGACCCAGTACTTC
J: TRBJ2-3; D: -; size: -; V: TRBV29-1; CDR3: CSLELYPPSLTDTQYF; DNA: TGCAGCCTTGAACTCTATCCCCCCTCGCTGACAGATACGCAGTATTTT
J: TRBJ2-5; D: -; size: -; V: TRBV7-9; CDR3: CASSLAEGPGKTQYF; DNA: TGTGCCAGCAGCTTAGCGGAGGGACCAGGGAAGACCCAGTACTTC
J: TRBJ2-1; D: -; size: -; V: TRBV5-1; CDR3: CASSLRGASYNEQFF; DNA: TGCGCCAGCAGCTTGCGGGGGGCCTCCTACAATGAGCAGTTCTTC
J: TRBJ2-1; D: -; size: -; V: TRBV7-9; CDR3: CAHSYNEQFF; DNA: TGTGCCCACTCATACAATGAGCAGTTCTTC